This T cell receptor beta chain was found in a study of neurological immune-mediated disorders. TCRdb itself ran the 5' RACE reads through MiXCR, one entry per CDR3 protein. Of approximately 85,000 distinct CDR3 sequences in the sample, roughly 4.3% are singletons; the top ten hold around 5.8%. The time point: longitudinal time-point 3. The sample consisted of PBMCs. The clonotype originates from an older woman with multiple sclerosis.

The CDR3 nucleotides read TGTGCCAGCAGCATGGGGCAGGGTGGGACAGATACGCAGTATTTT. The encoded protein is CASSMGQGGTDTQYF. This chain uses TRBV7-2 with TRBJ2-3; D is perhaps TRBD1 (5 bases). V was shortened by 5 bases and J by 3 bases, with 15 bases between the two germline ends. Germline assignment: CDR1 SGHTA and CDR2 FQGNSA. The CDR3 length is 15 residues. Full variable domain (outside the CDR3, taken from reference TRBV7-2 and TRBJ2-3): GAGVSQSPSNKVTEKGKDVELRCDPISGHTALYWYRQSLGQGLEFLIYFQGNSAPDKSGLPSDRFSAERTGGSVSTLTIQRTQQEDSAVYLCASSMGQGGTDTQYFGPGTRLTVL.